Listed here are 32 T cell receptor beta chains from one sample, sequenced in a study of T-cell memory formation after mild COVID-19. TCRdb independently ran MiXCR on the 5' RACE reads; one entry per CDR3 protein. The table has approximately 400,000 distinct CDR3 sequences, under 20% seen once; the top ten hold 20% to 25%. The specimen sequenced was PBMCs or a T cell subset sorted from them (not recorded which). The receptors originated from a man between 18 and 35 years old who had mild COVID-19 (a few samples of this study predate the infection). Cell type and time point are not known.

This clonotype was counted many times. The genes are TRBV7-9 and TRBJ2-1; TRBD1 is a possible D gene (6 bases). The length of the CDR3 is 13 residues. From germline, CDR1 is SEHNR and CDR2 FQNEAQ (reference sequence). V was shortened by 2 bases and J by 6 bases, with 8 bases between the two germline ends. The CDR3 coding sequence is TGTGCCAGCAGCTTACAAGGGGGCAATGAGCAGTTCTTC. This codes for CASSLQGGNEQFF. Together with reference TRBV7-9 and TRBJ2-1, the CDR3 gives the full variable domain: DTGVSQNPRHKITKRGQNVTFRCDPISEHNRLYWYRQTLGQGPEFLTYFQNEAQLEKSRLLSDRFSAERPKGSFSTLEIQRTEQGDSAMYLCASSLQGGNEQFFGPGTRLTVL.

In its sample, this clonotype was seen once. Just one base apart from a much larger clone, this may be a read error. The V call is TRBV12-3 or TRBV12-4, the J call TRBJ2-5; 7 bases match TRBD1. The junction had 5 bases not matched to a gene; V was cut back by 5 bases and J by 2 bases. The CDR3 is 14 amino acids. The DNA for the CDR3 is TGTGCCAGCAGTGGGACAGTAGAACAAGAGACCCAGTACTTC. Its protein is CASSGTVEQETQYF.

In this sample, this clonotype turned up many times. The rearrangement uses TRBV27 and TRBJ2-1, with unresolved D. The CDR3 loop spans 14 amino acids. Germline CDR1 MNHEY, CDR2 SMNVEV (reference sequence). V was pared by 1 base and J by 4 bases, with 8 bases between. Written as DNA, the CDR3 is TGTGCCAGCAGTTTATATTACCAATACAATGAGCAGTTCTTC. Residues: CASSLYYQYNEQFF.

A few counts support this clonotype. V usage is TRBV6-5 and J usage is TRBJ2-7, with 8 bases aligning to TRBD1. Germline V CDR1 and CDR2: MNHEY, SVGAGI. This CDR3 region has 15 residues. The V gene end was trimmed by 5 bases and the J gene end by 6 bases; junction bases not matched to a gene: 12. The CDR3 DNA is TGTGCCAGCAGTCTACCGGGACAGGCCTCGTGCGAGCAGTACGTC. Protein: CASSLPGQASCEQYV.

This sequence joins TRBV9 and TRBJ2-1; weak D call: TRBD2 (6 bases). The length of the CDR3 is 15 residues. V was clipped by 4 bases and J by 7 bases, with 18 bases between them. Germline V CDR1 and CDR2: SGDLS, YYNGEE. This chain's CDR3 is CASSQLGIGSNEQFF. The CDR3 bases are TGTGCCAGCAGCCAGCTCGGGATCGGGAGTAATGAGCAGTTCTTC.

Many counts were recorded for this clonotype. The gene calls are TRBV6-5 and TRBJ1-6; tentative D call: TRBD1 (6 bases). Trimming removed 5 bases at V and 7 bases at J, with 18 bases between. CDR3 length equals 16 residues. The germline V gene has CDR1 MNHEY and CDR2 SVGAGI. This CDR3 reads CASSKQGLIENSPLHF. CDR3 DNA sequence: TGTGCCAGCAGTAAACAGGGTTTAATCGAGAATTCACCCCTCCACTTT.

The rearrangement uses TRBV20-1 and TRBJ2-5, with TRBD2 as a possible D gene (7 bases). The germline gives CDR1 DFQATT, CDR2 SNEGSKA (reference sequence). Trimming cost V 7 bases and J 7 bases, with 13 bases left between them. The CDR3 has 11 amino acids. CDR3 bases: TGCAGTGGAACTAGGGGGGGGACCCAGTACTTC. This sequence encodes CSGTRGGTQYF.

The chain carries TRBV9 and TRBJ2-7; 7 positions match TRBD1. This CDR3 has 15 residues. The V segment lost 5 bases and the J segment 2 bases; nucleotides outside the gene matches: 10. Per the germline V gene, CDR1 is SGDLS and CDR2 is YYNGEE. The chain's CDR3 is CASSPDRDSPYEQYF. The CDR3 region has the DNA TGTGCCAGCAGTCCGGACCGGGACAGTCCCTACGAGCAGTACTTC.

A few counts support this clonotype. J is TRBJ2-1 and V is TRBV7-2, with D possibly being TRBD2 (7 bases). The CDR3 is made up of 14 amino acids. CDR1 SGHTA and CDR2 FQGNSA come from the germline V gene. The germline V and J ends were trimmed by 3 bases and 10 bases, with 16 bases remaining between them. The chain's CDR3 is CASSFSQGRGEQFF. CDR3 sequence (DNA): TGTGCCAGCAGCTTTAGTCAGGGGAGGGGGGAGCAGTTCTTC.

The chain carries TRBV20-1 and TRBJ2-7; D is possibly TRBD1 (5 bases). This CDR3 comprises 13 residues. Germline values: CDR1 DFQATT, CDR2 SNEGSKA (reference sequence). Trimming shortened V by 3 bases and J by 0 bases, and 9 bases separated the two germline ends. In DNA form, the CDR3 reads TGCAGTGCTAGTGGGGCCTCCTCCTACGAGCAGTACGTC. This sequence encodes CSASGASSYEQYV.

The chain recombines TRBV10-3 with TRBJ1-4; TRBD1 matches at 8 bases. The CDR3 is made up of 15 amino acids. The V segment lost 4 bases and the J segment 4 bases; nucleotides outside the gene matches: 5. CDR1 is ENHRY, CDR2 SYGVKD, per germline. The CDR3 DNA reads as TGTGCCATCAGTGCGCAGGGGGCCCTTAATGAAAAACTGTTTTTT. It yields the protein CAISAQGALNEKLFF.

This clonotype was counted between two and nine times. The chain links TRBV10-2 to TRBJ2-2, with no clear D. V lost 7 bases, J lost 7 bases, and 16 bases lay in between. This CDR3 region has 14 residues. The germline gives CDR1 WSHSY, CDR2 SAAADI. CDR3 amino acids: CASTRPGVNGELFF. CDR3 bases: TGCGCCAGCACTCGTCCTGGGGTGAACGGGGAGCTGTTTTTT.

This chain joins TRBV3-1 and TRBJ1-1, with 7 bases fitting TRBD1. The V and J ends lost 2 bases and 11 bases, in that order; junction bases with no gene match: 8. The CDR3 covers 13 residues. Germline V gene sequence: CDR1 LGHDT, CDR2 YNNKEL (reference sequence). The CDR3 DNA sequence: TGTGCCAGCAGCCAATGGGACAGTTATCGGGCTTTCTTT. It yields the protein CASSQWDSYRAFF. Full variable domain (rest looked up from reference TRBV3-1 and TRBJ1-1): DTAVSQTPKYLVTQMGNDKSIKCEQNLGHDTMYWYKQDSKKFLKIMFSYNNKELIINETVPNRFSPKSPDKAHLNLHINSLELGDSAVYFCASSQWDSYRAFFGQGTRLTVV.

This clonotype was observed a handful of times. The chain combines TRBV20-1 with TRBJ2-3; 8 bases align to TRBD1. This CDR3 has 13 amino acids. The V gene end was trimmed by 6 bases and the J gene end by 0 bases; junction bases not matched to a gene: 2. Germline lookup yields CDR1 DFQATT and CDR2 SNEGSKA (reference sequence). The CDR3 nucleotides are TGCAGTGCCAGGACAGGGAGCACAGATACGCAGTATTTT. Its protein is CSARTGSTDTQYF.

The rearrangement uses TRBV5-5 and TRBJ2-6; D is possibly TRBD1 (6 bases). The CDR3 length is 14 residues. V was clipped by 6 bases and J by 4 bases, with 11 bases between them. Germline V gene data show CDR1 as SGHKS and CDR2 as YYEKEE (reference sequence). The CDR3 sequence is CASNRDAGANVLTF. The CDR3 coding sequence is TGTGCCAGCAACAGGGATGCGGGGGCCAACGTCCTGACTTTC.

A note on this clonotype: A much bigger clone sits one base away, suggesting this may be a read error. This sequence joins TRBV7-2 and TRBJ2-1; TRBD2 matches at 10 bases. The CDR3 sequence is 17 residues long. V trimming: 5 bases; J trimming: 9 bases; junction bases outside the gene matches: 16. CDR1 is SGHTA and CDR2 is FQGNSA in the germline V gene. The CDR3 DNA reads as TGTGCCAGCAGCCCCACGGGGGGAGCGGGGGGGCAGGGTGAGCAGTTCTTC. Protein: CASSPTGGAGGQGEQFF. Combining the CDR3 with reference TRBV7-2 and TRBJ2-1 gives the whole variable domain GAGVSQSPSNKVTEKGKDVELRCDPISGHTALYWYRQSLGQGLEFLIYFQGNSAPDKSGLPSDRFSAERTGGSVSTLTIQRTQQEDSAVYLCASSPTGGAGGQGEQFFGPGTRLTVL.

This clonotype was seen more than once but under ten times. This rearrangement joins TRBV7-2 to TRBJ2-7; TRBD2 is a possible D gene (5 bases). The CDR3 is 13 amino acids. Germline lookup yields CDR1 SGHTA and CDR2 FQGNSA. V was cut by 3 bases and J by 6 bases, with 12 bases left in between. The CDR3 sequence: CASSFSSSTEQYV. Here the CDR3 DNA reads TGTGCCAGCAGCTTTTCTAGCTCCACCGAGCAGTACGTC.

The V call is TRBV11-2, the J call TRBJ1-4; D might be TRBD1 (5 bases). The CDR3 consists of 14 residues. CDR1 SGHAT and CDR2 FQNNGV come from the germline V gene. Trimming left V 5 bases short and J 8 bases short, with 15 bases between. CDR3 nucleotide sequence: TGTGCCAGCAGCCTCGACAGCTTCTCCGAAAAACTGTTTTTT. It codes for CASSLDSFSEKLFF. Full variable domain (rest looked up from reference TRBV11-2 and TRBJ1-4): EAGVAQSPRYKIIEKRQSVAFWCNPISGHATLYWYQQILGQGPKLLIQFQNNGVVDDSQLPKDRFSAERLKGVDSTLKIQPAKLEDSAVYLCASSLDSFSEKLFFGSGTQLSVL.

This clonotype was detected many times. V gene TRBV27 combines with J gene TRBJ2-5; possibly TRBD1 or TRBD2 for D (5 bases each). Germline CDR1 and CDR2: MNHEY and SMNVEV (reference sequence). The V end lost 8 bases, the J end lost 5 bases, and 15 bases lay between the germline ends. There are 13 residues in the CDR3. CDR3 sequence (DNA): TGTGCCAGCGGGCCTGGGGGTGGGGAGACCCAGTACTTC. Translation: CASGPGGGETQYF.

This clonotype has only a few counts. This chain connects TRBV5-1 to TRBJ2-2; D might be TRBD2 (5 bases). The CDR3 has 15 residues. The germline V gene has CDR1 SGHRS and CDR2 YFSETQ. V was trimmed by 2 bases and J by 4 bases, leaving 12 bases between them. CDR3: CASSFRETSTGELFF. The CDR3 DNA sequence: TGCGCCAGCAGCTTTAGGGAGACATCCACCGGGGAGCTGTTTTTT.

This clonotype was observed a handful of times. The gene calls are TRBV20-1 and TRBJ2-5; TRBD1 matches 7 bases. The CDR3 length is 14 residues. In germline, CDR1 is DFQATT, CDR2 SNEGSKA (reference sequence). V was pared by 6 bases and J by 2 bases, with 9 bases of the junction left unmatched. In DNA, the CDR3 is TGCAGTGCCCTAGGGGACAGAAAACAAGAGACCCAGTACTTC. This codes for CSALGDRKQETQYF.

This clonotype was seen more than once but under ten times. This sequence joins TRBV7-9 and TRBJ2-5; no clear D gene. CDR1 and CDR2 from the germline V gene are SEHNR and FQNEAQ (reference sequence). The CDR3 is 13 residues long. V lost 2 bases to trimming and J lost 1 base, with 5 bases between them. This CDR3 is CASSLQAQETQYF. DNA for the CDR3: TGTGCCAGCAGCTTACAAGCCCAAGAGACCCAGTACTTC.

This clonotype was recorded a few times. This rearrangement joins TRBV4-1 to TRBJ2-6; no clear D gene. The germline gives CDR1 MGHRA, CDR2 YSYEKL. The length of the CDR3 is 16 residues. Trimming removed 8 bases from V and 0 bases from J, with 14 bases in between. CDR3 region: CASWPHVGSGANVLTF. For the CDR3, the DNA is TGCGCCAGCTGGCCCCACGTGGGCTCTGGGGCCAACGTCCTGACTTTC.

This chain links TRBV30 with TRBJ1-5; 7 positions match TRBD1. Germline CDR1 and CDR2: GTSNPN and SVGIG (reference sequence). Trimming cost V 1 base and J 3 bases; bases outside gene matches: 3. This CDR3 has 14 residues. The CDR3 coding sequence is TGTGCCTGGAGTGAGGGGACAGCCAATCAGCCCCAGCATTTT. It yields the protein CAWSEGTANQPQHF.

In this sample, this clonotype turned up a few times. The rearrangement links TRBV5-1 to TRBJ2-1; D tentatively reads TRBD1 or TRBD2 (5 bases each). This CDR3 has 14 amino acids. CDR1 SGHRS and CDR2 YFSETQ come from the germline V gene. Trimming pared 3 bases from V and 7 bases from J, leaving 14 bases between. DNA of the CDR3: TGCGCCAGCAGCTCCGGGACGGTGCTAAATGAGCAGTTCTTC. Amino acid sequence: CASSSGTVLNEQFF.

This clonotype showed up just a few times. The genes are TRBV12-5 and TRBJ1-4; D not certain. Germline loops: CDR1 LGHNT, CDR2 FRNRAP. Trimming stripped 2 bases from V and 4 bases from J, with 5 bases between. The CDR3 consists of 13 residues. The CDR3 region is CASGLTGNEKLFF. For the CDR3, the DNA is TGTGCTAGTGGTTTGACCGGTAATGAAAAACTGTTTTTT.

The chain joins TRBV7-9 to TRBJ1-2; 8 nucleotides match TRBD1. The CDR3 contains 14 residues. Unmatched junction bases numbered 15, after V lost 11 bases and J lost 7 bases. Germline-derived CDR1 and CDR2 are SEHNR and FQNEAQ (reference sequence). In nucleotides, the CDR3 is TGTGCCGAGGACCCGGACAGGGACAGGAGTGGCTACACCTTC. Translation gives CAEDPDRDRSGYTF.

This chain links TRBV7-8 with TRBJ2-2; D is perhaps TRBD2 (5 bases). V shed 8 bases and J shed 4 bases, with 23 bases lying between them. CDR1 is SGHVS, CDR2 FQNEAQ, per germline. The CDR3 sequence is 17 residues long. DNA for the CDR3: TGTGCCAGCTCTTGGCGGATTCCGGGTGCGGGCACCGGGGAGCTGTTTTTT. This translates into CASSWRIPGAGTGELFF.

The table lists this clonotype with a few counts. The genes are TRBV18 and TRBJ1-5, with 10 positions matching TRBD1. The CDR3 has 15 amino acids. CDR1 and CDR2 from the germline V gene are KGHSH and LQKENI. V shed 2 bases and J 4 bases; nucleotides not matched to a gene: 2. CDR3 coding DNA: TGTGCCAGCTCACCAGGGGACAGGGGAAATCAGCCCCAGCATTTT. Translation: CASSPGDRGNQPQHF.

Only a few counts were recorded for this clonotype. The chain couples TRBV19 to TRBJ1-5, with D unclear. Germline CDR1 reads LNHDA; CDR2 reads SQIVND (reference sequence). CDR3 length: 14 amino acids. Trimming removed 5 bases from V and 6 bases from J, with 14 bases in between. The CDR3 region is CASSFDPMPQPQHF. The CDR3 nucleotides read TGTGCCAGTAGTTTCGACCCGATGCCTCAGCCCCAGCATTTT.

The rearrangement uses TRBV18 and TRBJ2-1; 11 bases are a match to TRBD2. Germline loops: CDR1 KGHSH, CDR2 LQKENI. The CDR3 consists of 16 residues. Germline trimming cut 2 bases from V and 10 bases from J; bases unmatched to any gene: 10. CDR3 sequence reads: CASSPVLAGGRMEQFF. The DNA for the CDR3 is TGTGCCAGCTCACCAGTCCTAGCGGGGGGCCGCATGGAGCAGTTCTTC.

This clonotype was recorded a few times. The V gene is TRBV7-8, the J gene TRBJ1-1; D is unresolved. The V gene lost 7 bases and the J gene lost 4 bases, with 16 bases spanning the gap. This CDR3 contains 14 residues. Germline V gene data show CDR1 as SGHVS and CDR2 as FQNEAQ. CDR3 sequence (DNA): TGTGCCAGCACTCCCTCAGTCGGCGGCACTGAAGCTTTCTTT. Protein: CASTPSVGGTEAFF.